The present T cell receptor (beta chain) was sequenced within a study of identical twins. The study's findings and limits: Beta out-of-frame sequences showed weaker excess twin sharing. Partial confounding of zero-insertion analyses by invariant MAIT and iNKT cells was possible. Among monozygotic twins, out-of-frame TCR alpha sharing exceeded what models predicted.

From germline, CDR1 is MGHDK and CDR2 SYGVNS. V lost 6 bases and J 2 bases, leaving 13 bases between the germline ends. The CDR3 contains 15 residues. In regard to this clonotype: The antigen remains unidentified.

TCRdb used MiXCR to reprocess the 5' RACE reads, holding one entry per CDR3 protein. The sample yields around 340,000 distinct CDR3 sequences, over 9% seen once. The sample also formed part of further work on yellow fever vaccine responses in identical twins.

The V call is TRBV25-1, the J call TRBJ2-2, with a tentative D call TRBD2 (6 bases). The source of this sequence is a woman between 18 and 29 years old in good health. The sequencing input was CD8+ T cells sorted from blood. In nucleotides, the CDR3 is TGTGCCAGCAGCGCCATGGGGGGAAACACCGGGGAGCTGTTTTTT. As protein: CASSAMGGNTGELFF.